This TCR beta chain was sequenced during a study of blood T cell repertoires in COVID-19. Overall study: Acute-phase and convalescent COVID-19 samples originated in the United States, Italy and Spain. The cDNA or gDNA used as material had been derived from T cells, B-cell-depleted T cells, or PBMCs.

Per the study methods: Researchers report that nucleated cell counts were estimated from reference gene primer amplification. Method: immunoSEQ multiplex PCR; TCRdb's copy keeps in-frame clones and lacks some. D and trimming come from the DNA, and the V and J calls and clone size come from that table. Among 110,000 or so clones, 70% to 90% were seen once, and the ten largest hold 3.4%. The sequencing sample was made of peripheral blood. The receptor was derived from a man aged 35 to 55 with acute or convalescent COVID-19.

CDR3 region: CASGAQGAYEQYF. The CDR3 coding sequence is TGTGCCAGCGGAGCTCAGGGGGCCTACGAGCAGTACTTC. The V call is TRBV12-3 or TRBV12-4, the J call TRBJ2-7; 7 bases map to TRBD1. After removal of 8 bases from V and 2 bases from J, the junction contained 6 bases not matched to a gene. The CDR3 is 13 amino acids.